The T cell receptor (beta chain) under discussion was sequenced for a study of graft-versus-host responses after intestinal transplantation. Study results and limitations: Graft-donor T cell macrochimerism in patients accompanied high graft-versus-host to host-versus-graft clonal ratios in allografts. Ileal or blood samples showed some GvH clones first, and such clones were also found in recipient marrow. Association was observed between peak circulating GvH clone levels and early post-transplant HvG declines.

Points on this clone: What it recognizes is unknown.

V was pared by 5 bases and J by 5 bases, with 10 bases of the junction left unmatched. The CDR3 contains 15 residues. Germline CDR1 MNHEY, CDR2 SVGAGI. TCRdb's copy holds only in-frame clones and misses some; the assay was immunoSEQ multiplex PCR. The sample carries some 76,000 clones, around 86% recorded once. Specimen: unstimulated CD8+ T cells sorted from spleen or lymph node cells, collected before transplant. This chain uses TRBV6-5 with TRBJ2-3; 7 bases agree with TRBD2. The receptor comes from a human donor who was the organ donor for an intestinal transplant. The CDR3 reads CASSTLPGGKDTQYF. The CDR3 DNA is TGTGCCAGCAGTACCCTACCGGGAGGTAAAGATACGCAGTATTTT.